A selection of T cell receptor beta chains follows, all from one sample in a study of cytomegalovirus exposure and HLA in healthy donors. Clones were read by immunoSEQ multiplex PCR, and TCRdb kept only the in-frame ones, dropping some. The data hold around 150,000 clones, with about 80% observed a single time. The sample comprised PBMCs. The receptors originated from a female donor in good health and CMV-seronegative. Both conserved end residues are part of each CDR3. The order of the fields is clone size, D gene, J gene, V gene, CDR3 DNA, CDR3 protein. The D gene is left open where the match is weak. Clone size is given for some rows only: seen once, a few or many times, or a class if the clone is expanded.

NA,NA,TRBJ1-1,TRBV11-2,TGTGCCAGCAGCGGGTCTGGGCAGGGCACTGAAGCTTTCTTT,CASSGSGQGTEAFF
NA,TRBD1,TRBJ2-6,TRBV11-3,TGTGCCAGCGCGCCGGGACAGGGGAATTCTGGGGCCAACGTCCTGACTTTC,CASAPGQGNSGANVLTF
NA,TRBD1,TRBJ1-2,TRBV10-3,TGTGCCATCAGTGAGAAAACAGGGGGCGGCGGCTACACCTTC,CAISEKTGGGGYTF
NA,NA,TRBJ1-6,TRBV7-9,TGTGCCAGCAGCTCGAGGGGGATCAATTCACCCCTCCACTTT,CASSSRGINSPLHF
NA,NA,TRBJ1-5,TRBV6-1,TGTGCCAGCAGTGAGGAGGCCAGCAATCAGCCCCAGCATTTT,CASSEEASNQPQHF
NA,NA,TRBJ1-1,TRBV2,TGTGCCAGCAGTTTGACAATGGGCACTGAAGCTTTCTTT,CASSLTMGTEAFF
NA,NA,TRBJ2-2,TRBV10-3,TGTGCCATCAGTGAGAAGAGCACCGGGGAGCTGTTTTTT,CAISEKSTGELFF
NA,NA,TRBJ2-7,TRBV5-1,TGCGCCAGCCCCCCACGGGGGGGACAGGGCTACGAGCAGTACTTC,CASPPRGGQGYEQYF
NA,TRBD2,TRBJ2-5,TRBV28,TGTGCCAGCAGGGAGAGCGGGGGCGGGGAGACCCAGTACTTC,CASRESGGGETQYF
few,TRBD1,TRBJ1-1,TRBV7-8,TGTGCCAGCAGCGTCGGACAGGGTAACACTGAAGCTTTCTTT,CASSVGQGNTEAFF
once,TRBD1,TRBJ2-7,TRBV5-1,TGCGCCAGCAGCACGGGACAGGGGAATCTCCACGAGCAGTACTTC,CASSTGQGNLHEQYF
NA,TRBD1,TRBJ1-1,TRBV2,TGTGCCAGCAGGGGACAGTTAGGGGCTGAAGCTTTCTTT,CASRGQLGAEAFF
NA,NA,TRBJ2-7,TRBV6-5,TGTGCCAGCAGTTATCAATGGAGTGTCGAGCAGTACTTC,CASSYQWSVEQYF
NA,TRBD1,TRBJ1-1,TRBV2,TGTGCCAGCAGGGACAGGGCCCTTTACACTGAAGCTTTCTTT,CASRDRALYTEAFF
NA,NA,TRBJ2-6,TRBV4-2,TGTGCCAGCAGCCAAGGGGGCGCAAATGGGGCCAACGTCCTGACTTTC,CASSQGGANGANVLTF
NA,NA,TRBJ2-1,TRBV7-2,TGTGCCAGCAGCTTAGCCAGGGGGGCCACTTACAATGAGCAGTTCTTC,CASSLARGATYNEQFF
NA,NA,TRBJ1-1,TRBV6-5,TGTGCCAGCAGTTACTTGACAGGTATCGCTGAAGCTTTCTTT,CASSYLTGIAEAFF
NA,TRBD2,TRBJ2-1,TRBV7-7,TGTGCCAGCAGCCCACGAGAGGGCGGGGGGGCCGTTGGGAATGAGCAGTTCTTC,CASSPREGGGAVGNEQFF
NA,TRBD1,TRBJ2-7,TRBV30,TGTGCCTGGAGTGGACAGGGAAACGAGCAGTACTTC,CAWSGQGNEQYF
few,NA,TRBJ2-7,TRBV2,TGTGCCAGCAGTGGAGTAGCGGCCTACGAGCAGTACTTC,CASSGVAAYEQYF
NA,TRBD1,TRBJ2-2,TRBV19,TGTGCCAGTAGTACGCAGGGGGCTTGGACCGGGGAGCTGTTTTTT,CASSTQGAWTGELFF
once,NA,TRBJ2-3,TRBV27,TGTGCCAGCAGTTCCTTCACAGATACGCAGTATTTT,CASSSFTDTQYF
NA,NA,TRBJ1-3,TRBV6-5,TGTGCCAGCAGTTACGGGAGAGGTTTCTCTGGAAACACCATATATTTT,CASSYGRGFSGNTIYF
few,NA,TRBJ2-1,TRBV11-2,TGTGCCAGCAGCCGTCTCGGGAGCTCCTACAATGAGCAGTTCTTC,CASSRLGSSYNEQFF
NA,NA,TRBJ1-2,TRBV27,TGTGCCAGCAGGCTGGAGGCGCGGAGACCCTATGGCTACACCTTC,CASRLEARRPYGYTF
NA,TRBD2,TRBJ2-3,TRBV11-1,TGTGCCAGCAGCTTGAAACTAGCGGGAGGGGGCCGCACAGATACGCAGTATTTT,CASSLKLAGGGRTDTQYF
NA,NA,TRBJ2-1,TRBV23-1,TGCGCCAGCAGTCATGTTGGGGGGACCAGAGGGCCCTACAATGAGCAGTTCTTC,CASSHVGGTRGPYNEQFF
NA,NA,TRBJ2-3,TRBV27,TGTGCCAGCAGTTTACTCTACGCCACAGATACGCAGTATTTT,CASSLLYATDTQYF
NA,NA,TRBJ1-5,TRBV27,TGTGCCAGCAGTTTACCTCGTCCCCAGCATTTT,CASSLPRPQHF
NA,NA,TRBJ2-7,TRBV6-5,TGTGCCAGCAGACATGACACGTCCTACGAGCAGTACTTC,CASRHDTSYEQYF
NA,NA,TRBJ1-2,TRBV7-8,TGTGCCAGCAGCTTAGACCGGGATGGCTACACCTTC,CASSLDRDGYTF
few,TRBD2,TRBJ2-2,TRBV19,TGTGCCAGTAGTATAGGATGGACTAGCAGTCCCGGGGAGCTGTTTTTT,CASSIGWTSSPGELFF
few,TRBD2,TRBJ2-6,TRBV7-2,TGTGCCAGCACCCCGGGACTAGGGATTACTGGGGCCAACGTCCTGACTTTC,CASTPGLGITGANVLTF
NA,TRBD1,TRBJ1-2,TRBV7-9,TGTGCCAGCAGCCCAGGACAGGGCAACTATGGCTACACCTTC,CASSPGQGNYGYTF
NA,NA,TRBJ1-5,TRBV28,TGTGCCAGCAGTTCGCGGGCGACCGCGGGTCAGCCCCAGCATTTT,CASSSRATAGQPQHF
once,NA,TRBJ1-1,TRBV27,TGTGCCAGCAGTTTCGGGGGGAGTGGCACTGAAGCTTTCTTT,CASSFGGSGTEAFF
NA,TRBD1,TRBJ2-1,TRBV5-1,TGCGCCAGCAGCTTGGGAGGGACAGGAGTATACAATGAGCAGTTCTTC,CASSLGGTGVYNEQFF
NA,NA,TRBJ1-2,TRBV15,TGTGCCACCAGCAGACGATGGGGGGAAATTCTCTATGGCTACACCTTC,CATSRRWGEILYGYTF
NA,NA,TRBJ2-7,TRBV19,TGTGCCAGTAGTATTTCTCGGCAGGGTACCCACGAGCAGTACTTC,CASSISRQGTHEQYF
few,TRBD1,TRBJ1-1,TRBV2,TGTGCCAGCAGTACTGGACAGGTAACTGAAGCTTTCTTT,CASSTGQVTEAFF